The 25 T cell receptor beta chains presented below share a single source sample, sequenced in a study of blood T cells in healthy people across ages. Combining a sample-barcoded 5' primer with a J-beta primer mix, a second PCR ran for roughly 7 to 12 cycles. TCRdb called the 5' RACE reads again in MiXCR, with one record for every CDR3 protein. The sample contains around 1.5 million distinct CDR3 sequences, 59% of which appear only once. The specimen was blood. These receptors all stem from a young man in good health.

This clonotype was picked up a small number of times. V and J are TRBV29-1 and TRBJ2-3, with D maybe TRBD2 (5 bases). The V and J ends lost 1 base and 6 bases respectively, with 5 bases between them. This CDR3 contains 11 residues. CDR1 is SQVTM, CDR2 ANQGSEA, per germline. The CDR3 here is CSVEGEDTQYF. DNA of the CDR3: TGCAGCGTTGAAGGGGAGGATACGCAGTATTTT.

The rearrangement joins TRBV30 to TRBJ2-1, with 14 bases matching TRBD2. The CDR3 loop spans 18 amino acids. Germline V gene sequence: CDR1 GTSNPN, CDR2 SVGIG (reference sequence). J lost 5 bases, V lost 5 bases, and 14 bases had no gene match. CDR3: CAWAPTSGRVNLDNEQFF. The CDR3, as DNA: TGTGCCTGGGCTCCGACTAGCGGGAGGGTAAATTTGGACAATGAGCAGTTCTTC.

The chain has TRBV12-3 or TRBV12-4 and TRBJ2-5; TRBD2 agrees at 11 bases. CDR3 size: 15 residues. J gave up 5 bases and V 5 bases, and 7 bases lay outside the gene matches. Here the CDR3 reads CASSISGGAAETQYF. Here the CDR3 DNA reads TGTGCCAGCAGTATTAGCGGGGGGGCCGCGGAGACCCAGTACTTC.

This chain uses TRBV12-5 with TRBJ2-4; no firm D call. The assigned J gene may be wrong: the sequence end matches TRBJ2-7 better. Germline CDR1 and CDR2: LGHNT and FRNRAP. The CDR3 has 12 amino acids. The CDR3 loop reads CASGPRAYEQYF. The CDR3 bases are TGTGCTAGTGGCCCCAGAGCCTACGAGCAGTACTTC.

This clonotype was picked up a small number of times. The rearrangement uses TRBV5-1 and TRBJ2-1; the match to TRBD2 covers 9 bases. CDR1 and CDR2 from the germline V gene are SGHRS and YFSETQ. V shed 1 base and J 8 bases; nucleotides not matched to a gene: 7. The CDR3 is made up of 15 amino acids. CDR3 sequence: CASSLFAGGLDEQFF. In DNA form, the CDR3 reads TGCGCCAGCAGCTTGTTTGCGGGAGGGTTAGATGAGCAGTTCTTC.

This rearrangement joins TRBV27 to TRBJ2-5; no reliable D call. The J call may be mistaken, given a closer DNA end match to TRBJ2-7. CDR3 size: 14 residues. Germline values: CDR1 MNHEY, CDR2 SMNVEV (reference sequence). CDR3 region: CASSLYQSSDEQYF. In nucleotides, the CDR3 is TGTGCCAGCAGTTTATACCAGTCTTCCGACGAGCAGTACTTC.

V and J are TRBV24-1 and TRBJ2-5; D is unresolved. Trimming took off 0 bases at V and 1 base at J, with 5 bases between the two ends. The CDR3 sequence is 14 residues long. Germline values: CDR1 KGHDR, CDR2 SFDVKD. DNA for the CDR3: TGTGCCACCAGTGATTTGGGCAGCCAAGAGACCCAGTACTTC. This gives the protein CATSDLGSQETQYF.

The CDR3 sequence: CASSVRQRGGEDTQYF. Here the CDR3 DNA reads TGTGCCAGCAGTGTTAGACAGCGGGGGGGCGAAGATACGCAGTATTTT. The chain is built from TRBV2 and TRBJ2-3; 10 bases are shared with TRBD2. With V trimmed by 4 bases and J by 5 bases, 9 bases remained unmatched. Germline-derived CDR1 and CDR2 are SNHLY and FYNNEI. CDR3 length: 16 residues.

CDR3 sequence: CASGDRVSPLYEQYF. The CDR3 region has the DNA TGTGCCAGCGGAGACCGGGTCTCTCCTTTATACGAGCAGTACTTC. V usage is TRBV6-2 or TRBV6-3 and J usage is TRBJ2-7; D is unclear. The germline gives CDR1 MNHEY, CDR2 SVGEGT. The V gene lost 8 bases and the J gene lost 4 bases, with 21 bases spanning the gap. The CDR3 loop spans 15 amino acids.

This rearrangement joins TRBV5-8 to TRBJ2-1, with 8 positions matching TRBD2. The CDR3 consists of 15 residues. After removal of 0 bases from V and 7 bases from J, the junction contained 6 bases not matched to a gene. Germline CDR1 is SGHTS and CDR2 is YDEGEE. CDR3 in amino acids: CASSLDSGNGNEQFF. CDR3 nucleotide sequence: TGTGCCAGCAGCTTGGATAGCGGGAATGGAAATGAGCAGTTCTTC.

The rearrangement uses TRBV14 and TRBJ2-1; TRBD1 or TRBD2 may be the D gene (7 bases each). This CDR3 has 18 amino acids. Germline V gives CDR1 SGHDN, CDR2 FVKESK. Trimming took 8 bases from V and 5 from J, leaving 28 bases between them. The CDR3 DNA reads TGTGCCAGCCTCGGACAGGAGGGTTGCGGGGGCAGCAACAATGAGCAGTTCTTC. The encoded protein is CASLGQEGCGGSNNEQFF.

This chain uses TRBV3-1 with TRBJ2-4; D gene uncertain. The CDR3 spans 13 residues. CDR1 is LGHDT, CDR2 YNNKEL, per germline (reference sequence). V shed 0 bases and J shed 13 bases, with 13 bases lying between them. CDR3 residues: CASSQEPLGKQYF. As DNA, the CDR3 is TGTGCCAGCAGCCAAGAACCCTTGGGGAAGCAGTACTTC. The full variable domain, in which reference TRBV3-1 and TRBJ2-4 provide the parts outside the CDR3, is DTAVSQTPKYLVTQMGNDKSIKCEQNLGHDTMYWYKQDSKKFLKIMFSYNNKELIINETVPNRFSPKSPDKAHLNLHINSLELGDSAVYFCASSQEPLGKQYFGAGTRLSVL.

The chain combines TRBV7-2 with TRBJ2-3; no definite D call. Germline V gene lookup returns CDR1 SGHTA and CDR2 FQGNSA. The CDR3 runs to 14 residues. The germline V and J ends were trimmed by 3 bases and 0 bases, with 7 bases remaining between them. The CDR3 bases are TGTGCCAGCAGCTTCGAATTAAGCACAGATACGCAGTATTTT. Translated, it gives CASSFELSTDTQYF.

V and J are TRBV10-3 and TRBJ2-7; D may be TRBD1 or TRBD2 (6 bases each). V lost 11 bases to trimming and J lost 2 bases, with 19 bases between them. The CDR3 covers 14 residues. From germline, CDR1 is ENHRY and CDR2 SYGVKD. CDR3 sequence reads: CAPPGGGKTYEQYF. The CDR3 bases are TGTGCCCCTCCTGGGGGCGGGAAGACCTACGAGCAGTACTTC.

This clonotype was observed a few times. V gene TRBV29-1 combines with J gene TRBJ1-4; D unresolved. The V gene's germline CDR1 is SQVTM and CDR2 ANQGSEA. The CDR3 contains 13 residues. V shed 5 bases and J shed 3 bases, with 10 bases lying between them. CDR3 residues: CSVLFGANEKLFF. DNA for the CDR3: TGCAGCGTTTTATTTGGAGCTAATGAAAAACTGTTTTTT.

This chain connects TRBV12-3 or TRBV12-4 to TRBJ2-5; no reliable D call. The CDR3 has 12 amino acids. V dropped 6 bases and J dropped 5 bases, with 10 bases sitting between them. CDR3 amino acids: CASSPLWETQYF. Here the CDR3 DNA reads TGTGCCAGCAGCCCCCTCTGGGAGACCCAGTACTTC.

This chain uses TRBV7-2 with TRBJ2-7; 9 bases are a match to TRBD1. Unmatched junction bases numbered 10, after V lost 4 bases and J lost 0 bases. CDR3 length: 17 residues. Germline CDR1 reads SGHTA; CDR2 reads FQGNSA. CDR3 amino acids: CASSSPRDRGASYEQYF. CDR3 DNA sequence: TGTGCCAGCAGCTCACCCAGAGACAGGGGGGCCTCCTACGAGCAGTACTTC.

A single count supports this clonotype. The chain has TRBV3-1 and TRBJ2-1; D ambiguous. Per the germline V gene, CDR1 is LGHDT and CDR2 is YNNKEL (reference sequence). Trimming cost V 3 bases and J 4 bases, with 16 bases left between them. The CDR3 length is 16 residues. CDR3 in amino acids: CASSHPKERRYNEQFF. The CDR3 DNA follows: TGTGCCAGCAGCCACCCTAAGGAGAGGCGGTACAATGAGCAGTTCTTC.

The rearrangement links TRBV2 to TRBJ2-7, with 7 bases fitting TRBD2. CDR1 is SNHLY, CDR2 FYNNEI, per germline. With 3 bases clipped from V and 3 bases from J, the junction kept 23 bases outside the gene matches. This CDR3 region has 20 residues. The CDR3 protein is CASSEPGGGVPGRTYYEQYF. The CDR3 coding sequence is TGTGCCAGCAGTGAGCCAGGCGGGGGAGTCCCGGGACGGACATACTACGAGCAGTACTTC.

The chain recombines TRBV27 with TRBJ2-3; possibly TRBD2 for D (6 bases). The CDR3 loop spans 12 amino acids. In germline, CDR1 is MNHEY, CDR2 SMNVEV (reference sequence). V lost 6 bases, J lost 8 bases, and 12 bases lay in between. CDR3 sequence (DNA): TGTGCCAGCAGCATCCTGGGGGGTACGCAGTATTTT. Translated: CASSILGGTQYF.

This clonotype was detected a few times. This chain connects TRBV20-1 to TRBJ2-5; 8 positions agree with TRBD1. The CDR3 runs 14 residues. V trimming: 8 bases; J trimming: 4 bases; junction bases outside the gene matches: 12. Per the germline V gene, CDR1 is DFQATT and CDR2 is SNEGSKA (reference sequence). The CDR3 DNA follows: TGCAGTCCCCGTCGAGCAGGGGGCTTAGAGACCCAGTACTTC. Its translation: CSPRRAGGLETQYF.

Only one count was recorded for this clonotype. The chain has TRBV4-2 and TRBJ1-2, with TRBD1 matching over 9 bases. J lost 4 bases, V lost 1 base, and 7 bases had no gene match. The length of the CDR3 is 16 residues. Per germline, CDR1 LGHNA and CDR2 YNFKEQ. In nucleotides, the CDR3 is TGTGCCAGCAGCCAAGTGGGGACAGGGACGGGCTATGGCTACACCTTC. Its protein product is CASSQVGTGTGYGYTF.

CDR3 nucleotides: TGTGCCAGCAGCCTCACTAGCGGGACCCAATTTGGTACGCAGTATTTT. Translation gives CASSLTSGTQFGTQYF. The rearrangement joins TRBV7-2 to TRBJ2-3; 10 positions agree with TRBD2. V lost 5 bases to trimming and J lost 8 bases; unmatched junction nucleotides: 13. The CDR3 is 16 amino acids. Germline V gene lookup returns CDR1 SGHTA and CDR2 FQGNSA.

CDR3 region: CASSLRGGLSYNEQFF. In nucleotides, the CDR3 is TGCGCCAGCAGCCTGAGGGGGGGCCTCTCCTACAATGAGCAGTTCTTC. The rearrangement uses TRBV5-1 and TRBJ2-1, with TRBD2 as a possible D gene (7 bases). This CDR3 spans 16 amino acids. With 4 bases removed from V and 0 bases from J, the gap between germline ends came to 14 bases. Germline assignment: CDR1 SGHRS and CDR2 YFSETQ.

V and J are TRBV12-3 or TRBV12-4 and TRBJ2-1, with a weak D call TRBD2 (7 bases). This CDR3 has 15 residues. V was shortened by 2 bases and J by 8 bases, with 16 bases between the two germline ends. For the CDR3, the DNA is TGTGCCAGCAGTTTACGGGGGGCCTTACCTGATGAGCAGTTCTTC. Translating gives CASSLRGALPDEQFF.